This TCR beta chain derives from a study of cytomegalovirus exposure and HLA in healthy donors. The study's findings and limits: Most TCR sequences showed up rarely, but some public TCRs showed up in many donors.

This clone has more than one count but fewer than ten. The antigen remains undetermined. PCR used 60 Vbeta primers and 13 Jbeta primers. How the authors handled the data: An analysis performed later counted about 80 million unique TCR beta chains (roughly 11 million of them shared). The table came from immunoSEQ multiplex PCR; TCRdb's copy has only in-frame clones and leaves some out. From that table come the V and J calls and clone size; the DNA was used to work out D and trimming. The repertoire holds 200,000 to 250,000 clones, with over 65% as singletons. The CDR3 extends over 13 amino acids. CDR1 is SQVTM, CDR2 ANQGSEA, per germline. J lost 7 bases, V lost 3 bases, and 6 bases had no gene match.

This TCR was recovered from a woman aged 55 to 70 in good health and CMV-seropositive. This chain joins TRBV29-1 and TRBJ2-3; 8 positions match TRBD1. Sample: PBMCs. The CDR3 DNA reads TGCAGCGTTGATGAGACAGGGGCGAATACGCAGTATTTT. Encoded protein: CSVDETGANTQYF.